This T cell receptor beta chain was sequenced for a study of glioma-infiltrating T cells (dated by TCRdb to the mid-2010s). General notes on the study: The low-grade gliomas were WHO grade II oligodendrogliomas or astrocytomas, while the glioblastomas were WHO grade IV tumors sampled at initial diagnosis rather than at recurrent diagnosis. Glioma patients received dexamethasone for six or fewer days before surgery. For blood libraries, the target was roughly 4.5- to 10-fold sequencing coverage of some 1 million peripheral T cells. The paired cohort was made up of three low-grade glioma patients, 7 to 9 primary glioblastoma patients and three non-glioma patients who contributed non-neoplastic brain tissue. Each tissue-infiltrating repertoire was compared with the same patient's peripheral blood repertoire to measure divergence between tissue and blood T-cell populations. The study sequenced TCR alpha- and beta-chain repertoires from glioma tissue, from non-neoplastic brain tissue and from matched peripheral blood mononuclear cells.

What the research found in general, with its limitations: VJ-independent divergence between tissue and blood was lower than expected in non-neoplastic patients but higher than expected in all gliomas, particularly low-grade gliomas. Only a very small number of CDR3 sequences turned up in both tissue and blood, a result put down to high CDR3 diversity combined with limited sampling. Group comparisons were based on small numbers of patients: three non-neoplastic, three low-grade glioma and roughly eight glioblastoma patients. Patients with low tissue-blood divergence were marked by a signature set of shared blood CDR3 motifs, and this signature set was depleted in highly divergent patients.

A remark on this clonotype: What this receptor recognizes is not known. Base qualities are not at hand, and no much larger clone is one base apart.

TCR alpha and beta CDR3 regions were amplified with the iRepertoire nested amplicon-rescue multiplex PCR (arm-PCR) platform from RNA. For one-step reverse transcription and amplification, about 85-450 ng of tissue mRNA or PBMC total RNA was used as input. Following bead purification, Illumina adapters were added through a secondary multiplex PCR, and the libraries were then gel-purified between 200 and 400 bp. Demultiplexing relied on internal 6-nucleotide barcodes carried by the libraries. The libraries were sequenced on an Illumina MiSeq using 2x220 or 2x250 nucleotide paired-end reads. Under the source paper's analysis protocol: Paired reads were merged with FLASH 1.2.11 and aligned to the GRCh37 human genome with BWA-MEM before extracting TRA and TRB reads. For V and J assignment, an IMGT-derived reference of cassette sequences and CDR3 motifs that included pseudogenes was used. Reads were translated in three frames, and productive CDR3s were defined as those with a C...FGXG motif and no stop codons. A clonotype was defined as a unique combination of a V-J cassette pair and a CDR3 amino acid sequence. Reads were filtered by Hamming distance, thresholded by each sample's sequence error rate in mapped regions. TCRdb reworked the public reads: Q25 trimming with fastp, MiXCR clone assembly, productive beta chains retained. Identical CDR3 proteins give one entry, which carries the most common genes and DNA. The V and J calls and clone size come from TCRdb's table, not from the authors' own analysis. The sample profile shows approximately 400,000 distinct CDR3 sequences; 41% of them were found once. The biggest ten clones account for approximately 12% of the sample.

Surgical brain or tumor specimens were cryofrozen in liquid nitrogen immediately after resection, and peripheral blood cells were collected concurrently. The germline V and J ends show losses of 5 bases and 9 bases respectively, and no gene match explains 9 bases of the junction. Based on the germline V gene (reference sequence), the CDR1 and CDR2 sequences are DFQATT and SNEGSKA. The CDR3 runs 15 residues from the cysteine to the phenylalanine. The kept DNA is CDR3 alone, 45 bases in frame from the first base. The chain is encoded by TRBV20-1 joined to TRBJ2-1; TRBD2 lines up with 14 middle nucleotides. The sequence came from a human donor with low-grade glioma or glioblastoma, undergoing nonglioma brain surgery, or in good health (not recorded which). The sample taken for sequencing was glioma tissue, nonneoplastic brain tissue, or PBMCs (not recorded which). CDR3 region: CSALKTSGRAREQFF. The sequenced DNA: TGCAGTGCTCTGAAGACTAGCGGGAGGGCGCGTGAGCAGTTCTTC.